The T cell receptor beta chain under discussion was sequenced for a study of beta chain features in type 1 diabetes. This clone was found a few times. What it recognizes is unknown. Every isolated RNA sample was fully reverse transcribed, so sequencing captured expressed TCRB transcripts. Naive, central memory and regulatory T cell samples produced a mean of about 4 million reads. Sequenced by immunoSEQ multiplex PCR; TCRdb stores in-frame clones only, minus some. The sample includes about 180,000 clones, about 13% seen only once; the top ten take 0.62%. Germline V gene sequence: CDR1 SGHTA, CDR2 FQGNSA. This CDR3 is 15 amino acids long. J gave up 3 bases and V 4 bases, and 5 bases lay outside the gene matches. Via the markers CD45RO/CCR7/CD25/CD127/CD95/CD27, stem cell-like memory, regulatory, central memory and naive CD4+ cells were sorted. Study results and caveats: Researchers could not determine here whether HLA type influences TCRB rearrangement. Junctions at VDJ sites from type 1 diabetes patients had fewer insertions and more deletions.

The clonotype originates from a woman aged 18 to 35 in good health. V usage is TRBV7-2 and J usage is TRBJ2-3, with 9 bases matching TRBD2. Source material: central memory CD4+ T cells from blood. CDR3 nucleotides: TGTGCCAGCAGCTCGAGCGGGAGGAGGACAGATACGCAGTATTTT. Protein: CASSSSGRRTDTQYF.